The sequence of this TCR beta chain was determined in a study of cytomegalovirus exposure and HLA in healthy donors. On the study more broadly: Genotyping of 398 donors showed that over 80% belonged to the Caucasian-associated ancestry cluster.

General study findings and limits: In vitro work confirmed that a few CMV-associated chains recognize CMV antigens.

The CDR3 loop spans 15 amino acids. Trimming took off 4 bases at V and 5 bases at J, with 15 bases between the two ends. In germline, CDR1 is GTSNPN, CDR2 SVGIG (reference sequence). This clone occurred a few times. The antigen is undetermined. Primers included in the PCR were 60 Vbeta and 13 Jbeta primers. Using immunoSEQ multiplex PCR, the repertoire was profiled, and TCRdb retains in-frame clones only, with some absent. This sample has under 200,000 clones, with roughly 13% found just once. The chain couples TRBV30 to TRBJ1-6; a weak D match, TRBD1 (6 bases). The receptor comes from a man aged 50 or older in good health and CMV-seropositive. Material for sequencing was PBMCs. Written as DNA, the CDR3 is TGTGCCTGGAATCGCGAGGGGGAAGATAATTCACCCCTCCACTTT. Translated: CAWNREGEDNSPLHF.